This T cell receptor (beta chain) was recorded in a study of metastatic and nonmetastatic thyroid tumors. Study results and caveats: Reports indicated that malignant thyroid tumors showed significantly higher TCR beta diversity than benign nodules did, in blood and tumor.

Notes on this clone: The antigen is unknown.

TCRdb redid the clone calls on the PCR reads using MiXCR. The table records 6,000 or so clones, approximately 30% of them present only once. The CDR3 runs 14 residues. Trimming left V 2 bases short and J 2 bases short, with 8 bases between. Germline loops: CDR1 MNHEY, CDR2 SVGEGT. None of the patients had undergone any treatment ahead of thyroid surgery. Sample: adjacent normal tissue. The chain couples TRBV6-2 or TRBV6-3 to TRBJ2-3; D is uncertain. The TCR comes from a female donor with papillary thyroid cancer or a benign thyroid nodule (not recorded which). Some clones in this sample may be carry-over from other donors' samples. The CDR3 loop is CASSYLGPTDTQYF. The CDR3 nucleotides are TGTGCCAGCAGTTACCTCGGACCCACAGATACGCAGTATTTT.